A single T cell receptor (beta chain) is shown here with its context. Its target is not known. These data are taken from a study of CD8 T cells in Susac syndrome. Findings and limits, study-wide: There were 15 to 20 Susac-specific public clones in total CD8+ repertoires and 5 or 6 in CD8+ TEMRA repertoires.

Looked up from germline, CDR1 is SEHNR and CDR2 is FQNEAQ (reference sequence). Trimming removed 1 base from V and 2 bases from J, with 13 bases in between. The length of the CDR3 is 16 residues. Random-hexamer reverse transcription was applied to roughly 0.5 to 1 ug RNA. Amplification of TCR beta CDR3 by immunoSEQ multiplex PCR spanned 54 Vbeta and 13 Jbeta. TCRdb itself ran the immunoSEQ multiplex PCR reads through MiXCR, one entry per CDR3 protein. The sample gives 100,000 or so distinct CDR3 sequences, roughly 96% of which show up once; approximately 0.33% is in the top ten. CD8+ and CD4+ T cells taken from blood had their TCR beta sequenced. In contrast to the negatively isolated CD8+ and CD4+ T cells, TEMRA cells were FACS-enriched.

The source material was CD8+ T cells from PBMCs. The receptor was isolated from a human donor with Susac syndrome. The chain links TRBV7-9 to TRBJ2-3, with no clear D. The CDR3 spells CASSLGVGALTDTQYF. The CDR3 DNA follows: TGTGCCAGCAGCTTAGGGGTGGGCGCCCTCACAGATACGCAGTATTTT.